This T cell receptor beta chain was profiled in a study of T cell changes during pregnancy in multiple sclerosis. Generated by immunoSEQ multiplex PCR, the TCRdb table keeps only in-frame clones and is missing some. The sample lists roughly 40,000 clones; approximately 94% were seen once. CDR1 and CDR2 (germline): SNHLY, FYNNEI. V was pared by 6 bases and J by 4 bases, with 13 bases between. The CDR3 spans 14 residues. The chain links TRBV2 to TRBJ1-5, with D possibly being TRBD1 (6 bases). This clonotype was sampled from a female donor with multiple sclerosis, enrolled in a pregnancy study. Sequencing was performed on CD4+ T cells from peripheral blood mononuclear cells, taken after pregnancy. The CDR3 bases are TGTGCCAGCAGCGTCAGGGGTAATAATCAGCCCCAGCATTTT. Translation gives CASSVRGNNQPQHF.